The entry below gives a single TCR beta chain sequence along with its context. This record comes from a study of blood T cell repertoires in COVID-19. Study information: In Cohort 3, a recovered donor had either two negative PCRs, clearance, or symptom resolution.

Ages ranged from about 18 to 89 years, with residence in about two dozen US areas. Each participant's cohort was designated according to participant-reported clinical history. Some clones are missing from TCRdb's copy, which holds only in-frame ones; the method was immunoSEQ multiplex PCR. The data contain approximately 210,000 clones, around 87% of them singletons. The sequence was obtained from a man aged 25-45 years in a cohort exposed to, infected with or recovered from COVID-19 (not recorded which). Sequencing was done on a sample of PBMCs or T cells enriched from blood (not recorded which).

The CDR3 DNA is TGTGCCAGCAGCTTATCTCCGGGAGGAGGTTTGGATGAGCAGTTCTTC. It encodes CASSLSPGGGLDEQFF. V usage is TRBV11-2 and J usage is TRBJ2-1, with TRBD2 matching over 7 bases. The germline V gene has CDR1 SGHAT and CDR2 FQNNGV. V trimming: 2 bases; J trimming: 8 bases; junction bases outside the gene matches: 12. The CDR3 is 16 residues long. The full variable domain, rest sourced from reference TRBV11-2 and TRBJ2-1, is EAGVAQSPRYKIIEKRQSVAFWCNPISGHATLYWYQQILGQGPKLLIQFQNNGVVDDSQLPKDRFSAERLKGVDSTLKIQPAKLEDSAVYLCASSLSPGGGLDEQFFGPGTRLTVL.